These T cell receptor beta chains were read from a single sample in a study of T-cell reconstitution after alpha-beta-depleted transplantation in children. MiXCR was run by TCRdb on the PCR reads, yielding one entry per CDR3 protein. The sample has around 440,000 distinct CDR3 sequences, about 10% seen once; the top ten hold roughly 2.1%. This specimen was PBMCs, taken before TCRalphabeta/CD19-depleted stem cell transplant. These receptors all come from a child under 10 years old with inherited bone marrow failure, due to receive a stem cell transplant. Both conserved end residues are part of each CDR3. Fields, in order: J gene, V gene, D gene, clone size, CDR3 DNA, CDR3 protein. D genes are given only for firm matches. Rows give clone size only sometimes, using once, few, many, or a class for an expanded clone.

TRBJ2-7	TRBV9	TRBD1	.	TGTGCCAGCAGCGTCACCGGGACAGGGATCGACGAGCAGTACTTC	CASSVTGTGIDEQYF
TRBJ2-7	TRBV5-1	TRBD1	few	TGCGCCAGCAGCGTAACCATGGGGACAGAAGCCTACGAGCAGTACTTC	CASSVTMGTEAYEQYF
TRBJ2-3	TRBV5-1	.	many	TGCGCCAGCAGCATCCGCACAGATACGCAGTATTTT	CASSIRTDTQYF
TRBJ2-7	TRBV20-1	.	few	TGCAGTGCCGCAATAGGTGACTACGAGCAGTACTTC	CSAAIGDYEQYF
TRBJ1-1	TRBV18	.	.	TGTGCCAGCTCACCACTCATTTGGGGGGCGATGGACACTGAATCTTTCTTT	CASSPLIWGAMDTESFF
TRBJ2-7	TRBV5-1	TRBD2	many	TGCGCCAGCAGCTTCGGGAGGACGCCCGCCTACGAGCAGTACTTC	CASSFGRTPAYEQYF
TRBJ2-7	TRBV6-1	TRBD2	.	TGTGCCAGCATCCAAGCGGGAAGGCGTAGGGAGCAGTACTTC	CASIQAGRRREQYF
TRBJ2-2	TRBV10-3	.	many	TGTGCCATCAACCGAATAGGACCCGCCGACGGGGAGCTGTTTTTT	CAINRIGPADGELFF
TRBJ2-1	TRBV29-1	.	few	TGCAGCGTTGAAAAAGGCGACCCTTCCTACAATGAGCAGTTCTTC	CSVEKGDPSYNEQFF
TRBJ1-2	TRBV4-3	TRBD1	few	TGCGCCAGCAGCCGGACTGGGACAGCTAACTATGGCTACACCTTC	CASSRTGTANYGYTF
TRBJ2-7	TRBV7-2	TRBD2	.	TGTGCCAGCAGCGAGGGACTAGCGGGATGGTACGAGCAGTACTTC	CASSEGLAGWYEQYF
TRBJ2-7	TRBV6-2/TRBV6-3	.	many	TGTGCCAGCAGTTACTCGAGAGGAGGCTCCTCCTACGAGCAGTACTTC	CASSYSRGGSSYEQYF
TRBJ2-6	TRBV9	.	many	TGTGCCAGCAGCGCCTCCCTCAATGCCAACGTCCTGACTTTC	CASSASLNANVLTF
TRBJ2-1	TRBV6-2/TRBV6-3	TRBD2	many	TGTGCCAGCAGTTACCGAGGACTAGGCGGCAATGAGCAGTTCTTC	CASSYRGLGGNEQFF
TRBJ2-7	TRBV5-1	.	many	TGCGCCAGCAGCCGTCTCTTAGGAGGGAACTACGAGCAGTACTTC	CASSRLLGGNYEQYF
TRBJ2-7	TRBV11-1	.	few	TGTGCCAGCAGCTTACGGCAGGGGTCCCACGAGCAGTACTTC	CASSLRQGSHEQYF
TRBJ2-3	TRBV5-1	TRBD2	many	TGCGCCAGCAGCTTGTTTACCCTAGCGGAGGGAGCAGATACGCAGTATTTT	CASSLFTLAEGADTQYF
TRBJ2-5	TRBV27	.	many	TGTGCCAGCAGTTTAGGGGCAGAGATTCAAGAGACCCAGTACTTC	CASSLGAEIQETQYF
TRBJ1-2	TRBV5-1	TRBD1	many	TGCGCCAGCAGCGCCGGACAGGGGCGAAACTATGGCTACACCTTC	CASSAGQGRNYGYTF
TRBJ2-7	TRBV11-2	TRBD1	many	TGTGCCAGCAGCTCCCGGGACAGTAAGAACTACGAGCAGTACTTC	CASSSRDSKNYEQYF
TRBJ1-6	TRBV12-3/TRBV12-4	TRBD1	many	TGTGCCAGCAGTTGGGGCTTTTTTTACAGGGGAAATTCACCCCTCCACTTT	CASSWGFFYRGNSPLHF
TRBJ2-7	TRBV10-1	.	many	TGCGCCAGCAGTGAGGGCGGGCCGAACTACGAGCAGTACTTC	CASSEGGPNYEQYF
TRBJ2-7	TRBV6-1	.	many	TGTGCCAGCAGTGAATGGTGGGGCTCCTACGAGCAGTACTTC	CASSEWWGSYEQYF
TRBJ2-2	TRBV5-1	TRBD2	many	TGCGCCAGCAGCTTGTCGGGGCGGGAGTGGACCGGGGAGCTGTTTTTT	CASSLSGREWTGELFF
TRBJ2-7	TRBV4-1	TRBD2	.	TGCGCCAGCAGCCAAGATACGCCGGAACTAGCGGGAGAGGTGGCCTACGAGCAGTACTTC	CASSQDTPELAGEVAYEQYF
TRBJ2-7	TRBV2	.	many	TGTGCCAGCAGTGAGCACAGTGCCTACGAGCAGTACTTC	CASSEHSAYEQYF
TRBJ1-6	TRBV12-3/TRBV12-4	.	many	TGTGCCAGCAGCAGGGGACCTTATAATTCACCCCTCCACTTT	CASSRGPYNSPLHF
TRBJ2-7	TRBV21-1	.	once	TGTGCCAGCGACAACCGGGACAGGGACCCCTACGAGCAGTACTTC	CASDNRDRDPYEQYF
TRBJ2-1	TRBV12-3/TRBV12-4	.	few	TGTGCCAGCAGTTTATTGGTCCTGAGTGAGCAGTTCTTC	CASSLLVLSEQFF
TRBJ2-1	TRBV28	.	.	TGTGCCAGCAGTAAAGCGACAGGCCCTGAGCAGTTCTTC	CASSKATGPEQFF
TRBJ2-3	TRBV5-1	TRBD1	many	TGCGCCAGCAGCCCGAGACAGGGGGCACCAGATACGCAGTATTTT	CASSPRQGAPDTQYF
TRBJ2-1	TRBV5-1	TRBD2	few	TGCGCCAGCAGCACGGGACTAGCGGGGGGACTATACAATGAGCAGTTCTTC	CASSTGLAGGLYNEQFF
TRBJ1-5	TRBV7-9	.	many	TGTGCCAGCAGCTTAGATGGAGCAGAACAGCCCCAGCATTTT	CASSLDGAEQPQHF
TRBJ2-7	TRBV27	TRBD2	many	TGTGCCAGCAGTCCAAATAGCGGGAGTATCTACGAGCAGTACTTC	CASSPNSGSIYEQYF
TRBJ2-1	TRBV29-1	TRBD1	many	TGCAGCGTTGGCAGGGGGCCCTACAATGAGCAGTTCTTC	CSVGRGPYNEQFF
TRBJ1-2	TRBV20-1	.	many	TGCAGTGCTAGTAATAGGGTCTGGGATGGCTACACCTTC	CSASNRVWDGYTF
TRBJ2-7	TRBV5-6	.	many	TGTGCCAGCAGCCTAAGGAGCTGGGACCGACGCATCTACGAGCAGTACTTC	CASSLRSWDRRIYEQYF
TRBJ2-1	TRBV30	.	.	TGTGCCTGGAGTGTACAAAGCTATGAGCAGTTCTTC	CAWSVQSYEQFF
TRBJ1-1	TRBV27	.	few	TGTGCCAGCTTTTCTGACAGCCCCACTGAAGCTTTCTTT	CASFSDSPTEAFF
TRBJ2-2	TRBV5-6	.	many	TGTGCCAGCAGGGGGCGGATGACCGGGGAGCTGTTTTTT	CASRGRMTGELFF
TRBJ2-1	TRBV7-8	.	many	TGTGCCAGCAGCTTATTGGCTAGCCATGAGCAGTTCTTC	CASSLLASHEQFF
TRBJ2-7	TRBV7-9	.	.	TGTGCCAGCAGCACCACCGGGATGGGGACCGTCTACGAGCAGTACTTC	CASSTTGMGTVYEQYF
TRBJ1-6	TRBV29-1	.	few	TGCAGCGCACTACTAGACAGGTCGAATTCACCCCTCCACTTT	CSALLDRSNSPLHF
TRBJ1-3	TRBV7-9	.	few	TGTGCCAGCAGCTTATTTTTCCGGTCCTCTGGAAACACCATATATTTT	CASSLFFRSSGNTIYF
TRBJ2-3	TRBV6-5	TRBD2	many	TGTGCCAGCAGTTACGGAGCGGGGAGCACAGATACGCAGTATTTT	CASSYGAGSTDTQYF
TRBJ2-1	TRBV7-2	.	.	TGTGCCAGCAGCGAAGTCCCCCGACTACTCCGTCGGAATGAGCAGTTCTTC	CASSEVPRLLRRNEQFF